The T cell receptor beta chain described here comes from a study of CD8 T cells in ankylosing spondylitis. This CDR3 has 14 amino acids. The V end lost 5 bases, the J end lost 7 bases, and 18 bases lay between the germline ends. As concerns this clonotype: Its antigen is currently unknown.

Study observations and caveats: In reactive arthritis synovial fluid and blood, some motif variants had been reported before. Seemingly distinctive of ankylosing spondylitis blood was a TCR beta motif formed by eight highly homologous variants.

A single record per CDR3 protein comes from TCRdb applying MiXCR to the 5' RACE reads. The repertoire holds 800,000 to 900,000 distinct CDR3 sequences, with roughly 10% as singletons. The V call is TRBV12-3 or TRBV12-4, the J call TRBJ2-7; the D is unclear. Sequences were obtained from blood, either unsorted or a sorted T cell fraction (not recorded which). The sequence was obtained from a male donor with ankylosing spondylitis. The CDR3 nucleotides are TGTGCCAGCAGTCTCCCGGGCCTTTTTGGAGAGCAGTACTTC. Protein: CASSLPGLFGEQYF.